This TCR beta chain is drawn from a study of cytomegalovirus exposure and HLA in healthy donors. Study as a whole: Falling in the Caucasian-associated ancestry cluster were roughly 86% of 300 to 500 genotyped donors.

For this clone: The antigen remains unidentified.

Healthy people donating bone marrow made up the donors. There are 14 residues in the CDR3. The ends lost 10 bases at V and 2 bases at J; junction bases unmatched: 9. Per germline, CDR1 SNHLY and CDR2 FYNNEI. Findings of the study overall: Upon later analysis, HLA-associated TCR beta chains proved more clonally expanded than other, equally common chains. In a later analysis, at a false discovery rate of 0.05, roughly 17,000 TCR beta sequences matched HLA alleles.

PCR primers comprised 60 Vbeta and 13 Jbeta primers. TCRdb keeps only in-frame clones here, not all; method: immunoSEQ multiplex PCR. There are some 190,000 clones in the sample; 77% occur only once, and roughly 1.5% lies in the top ten. This chain links TRBV2 with TRBJ2-5; 8 bases fit TRBD2. This TCR was recovered from a man aged 18 to 35 in good health and CMV-seronegative. The source material was PBMCs. The CDR3 DNA follows: TGTGCCACCGGGGGGGGTGGGAAACAAGAGACCCAGTACTTC. It encodes CATGGGGKQETQYF.